Sequencing of this TCR beta chain was carried out in a study of cytomegalovirus exposure and HLA in healthy donors. Broader study findings: Rare sequences made up most TCRs, while some public TCRs were found in many donors.

Remarks on this clone: What it recognizes is unknown.

Use of 60 Vbeta and 13 Jbeta primers characterized the PCR. The repertoire was sequenced with immunoSEQ multiplex PCR; TCRdb's copy has only in-frame clones and lacks some. Seen here are about 220,000 clones, 75% to 90% observed once, and the top ten hold roughly 0.7%. Trimming cost V 1 base and J 7 bases, with 20 bases left between them. Germline V gene sequence: CDR1 MNHNS, CDR2 SASEGT. This CDR3 spans 17 amino acids. Sequencing used PBMCs. The sequence was obtained from a boy aged 2-9 years in good health and CMV-seronegative. The genes are TRBV6-1 and TRBJ1-5, with a possible D match to TRBD1 (5 bases). The CDR3 is CASSEGLGGGGYQPQHF. In nucleotides, the CDR3 is TGTGCCAGCAGTGAAGGGTTGGGTGGGGGAGGTTACCAGCCCCAGCATTTT.